Given below is one T cell receptor beta chain in context. The data originate from a study of blood T cell repertoires in COVID-19. Study in general: The samples span acute and convalescent COVID-19 from the United States, Italy and Spain. T cells, B-cell-depleted T cells, or PBMCs provided the cDNA or gDNA that served as material.

The germline V gene encodes CDR1 MNHNS and CDR2 SASEGT. CDR3 length: 14 residues. The V gene lost 2 bases and the J gene lost 5 bases, with 12 bases spanning the gap. Per the original data handling: Estimates of nucleated cell counts were drawn from the amplification of reference gene primers. Clones were read by immunoSEQ multiplex PCR, and TCRdb kept only the in-frame ones, dropping some. The V and J calls and clone size were taken over from that table, and D and trimming were inferred from the DNA. In the table there are roughly 81,000 clones, roughly 78% of which are singletons. This TCR came from a man aged 60 to 69 with acute or convalescent COVID-19. Sequences were obtained from peripheral blood. The V call is TRBV6-1, the J call TRBJ1-2; TRBD1 is a possible D gene (5 bases). CDR3: CASSEPGDSYGYTF. CDR3 sequence (DNA): TGTGCCAGCAGTGAACCGGGGGATTCATATGGCTACACCTTC.